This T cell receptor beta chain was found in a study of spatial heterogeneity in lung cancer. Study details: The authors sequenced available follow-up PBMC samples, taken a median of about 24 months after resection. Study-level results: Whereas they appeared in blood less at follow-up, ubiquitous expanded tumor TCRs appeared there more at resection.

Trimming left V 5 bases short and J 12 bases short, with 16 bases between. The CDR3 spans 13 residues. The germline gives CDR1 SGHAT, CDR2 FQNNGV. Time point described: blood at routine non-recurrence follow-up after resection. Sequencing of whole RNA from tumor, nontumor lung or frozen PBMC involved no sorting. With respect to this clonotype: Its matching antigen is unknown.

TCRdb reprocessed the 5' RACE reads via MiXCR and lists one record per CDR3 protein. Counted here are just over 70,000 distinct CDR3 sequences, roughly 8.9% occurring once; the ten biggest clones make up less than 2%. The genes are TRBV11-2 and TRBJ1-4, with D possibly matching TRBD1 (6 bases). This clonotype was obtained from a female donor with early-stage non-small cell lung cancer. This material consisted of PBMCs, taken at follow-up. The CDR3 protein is CASSQTGFSELFF. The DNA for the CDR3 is TGTGCCAGCAGCCAAACAGGGTTCAGTGAACTGTTTTTT.